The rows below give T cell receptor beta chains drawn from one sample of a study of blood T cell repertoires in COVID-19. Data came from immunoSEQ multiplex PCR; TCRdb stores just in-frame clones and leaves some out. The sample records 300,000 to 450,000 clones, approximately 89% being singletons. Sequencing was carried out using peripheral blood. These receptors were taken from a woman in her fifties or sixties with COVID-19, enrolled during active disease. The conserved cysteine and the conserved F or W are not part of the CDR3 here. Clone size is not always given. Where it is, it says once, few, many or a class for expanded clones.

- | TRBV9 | ASSAGRTDNTEAF
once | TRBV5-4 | ASSPRQGIWGYT
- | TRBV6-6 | ASISGGVSQETQY
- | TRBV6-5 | ASRPKGTPYEQY
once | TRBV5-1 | ASSLSRTGGYNEQF
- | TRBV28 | ASSVQGASGYEQY
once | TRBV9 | ASSVSGGSSYEQY
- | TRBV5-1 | ASSFGDPRYNEQF
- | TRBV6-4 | ASSQTGGNGYT
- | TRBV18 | ASSPIDSSGNTIY
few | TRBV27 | ASSLSRQGGSPLH
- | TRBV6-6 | ASRPGQGREKLF
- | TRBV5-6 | ASRWPGQGSSYSNQPQH